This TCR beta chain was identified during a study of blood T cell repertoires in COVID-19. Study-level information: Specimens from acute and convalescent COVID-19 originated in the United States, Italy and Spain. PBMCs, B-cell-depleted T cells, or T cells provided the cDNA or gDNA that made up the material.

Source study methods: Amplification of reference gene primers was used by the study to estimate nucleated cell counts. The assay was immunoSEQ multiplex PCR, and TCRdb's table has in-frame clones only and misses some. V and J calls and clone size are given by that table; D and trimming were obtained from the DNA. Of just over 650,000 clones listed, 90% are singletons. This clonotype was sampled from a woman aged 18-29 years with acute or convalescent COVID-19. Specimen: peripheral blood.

The CDR3 loop is CASGQVGREDTQYF. The CDR3 region has the DNA TGTGCCAGCGGCCAAGTTGGGAGAGAGGATACGCAGTATTTT. J is TRBJ2-3 and V is TRBV27; TRBD2 might be the D (5 bases). The germline CDR1 and CDR2 sequences are MNHEY and SMNVEV (reference sequence). V lost 8 bases, J lost 6 bases, and 18 bases lay in between. This CDR3 has 14 residues.